The rows below give T cell receptor beta chains drawn from one sample of a study of T-cell reconstitution after alpha-beta-depleted transplantation in children. MiXCR, applied by TCRdb to the PCR reads, yields one record per CDR3 protein. Of just over 350,000 distinct CDR3 sequences in the sample, 13% were seen once. The specimen was PBMCs, collected from the stem cell graft. The receptor set was obtained from a human donor who donated a stem cell graft to a child with Fanconi anemia. CDR3s include the opening cysteine and the closing phenylalanine or tryptophan. Each record gives: clone size, V gene, J gene, D gene, CDR3 protein, CDR3 DNA. D genes are given only for firm matches. A clone size is listed for some rows: how often the clone was seen (once, few, many), or a class if it is expanded.

-	TRBV19	TRBJ2-1	-	CASSHIATGPTSGNEQFF	TGTGCCAGTAGTCATATCGCGACAGGCCCAACATCCGGAAATGAGCAGTTCTTC
many	TRBV5-5	TRBJ2-7	-	CASSLVDIDTYEQYF	TGTGCCAGCAGCTTAGTGGACATCGACACCTACGAGCAGTACTTC
few	TRBV15	TRBJ1-2	-	CATSRERRGNGYTF	TGTGCCACCAGCAGAGAGAGACGGGGGAATGGCTACACCTTC
-	TRBV6-2/TRBV6-3	TRBJ1-2	-	CASSFIGNGYTF	TGTGCCAGCAGTTTTATAGGGAATGGCTACACCTTC
many	TRBV7-9	TRBJ1-5	-	CASSHHGGNQPQHF	TGTGCCAGCAGCCATCACGGGGGCAATCAGCCCCAGCATTTT
few	TRBV24-1	TRBJ2-3	-	CATSDGGSDTQYF	TGTGCCACCAGTGATGGGGGGTCAGATACGCAGTATTTT
-	TRBV6-1	TRBJ2-5	TRBD2	CASSGAGGLGETQYF	TGTGCCAGCAGTGGGGCGGGGGGACTAGGAGAGACCCAGTACTTC
few	TRBV29-1	TRBJ2-6	-	CSVAGHYSAGANVLTF	TGCAGCGTTGCCGGACACTACTCTGCCGGGGCCAACGTCCTGACTTTC
few	TRBV7-9	TRBJ1-1	-	CASSLSQNEAFF	TGTGCCAGCAGCTTAAGTCAGAACGAAGCTTTCTTT
many	TRBV12-3/TRBV12-4	TRBJ2-3	-	CASSLGTTDTQYF	TGTGCCAGCAGTTTGGGTACCACAGATACGCAGTATTTT
few	TRBV20-1	TRBJ1-2	-	CSASRTTNYGYTF	TGCAGTGCTAGTAGGACAACTAACTATGGCTACACCTTC
many	TRBV20-1	TRBJ1-3	-	CSASDRSQVSGNTIYF	TGCAGTGCTAGTGACCGGTCGCAGGTTTCTGGAAACACCATATATTTT
-	TRBV13	TRBJ2-4	-	CASSLGLENIQYF	TGTGCCAGCAGCTTAGGCCTAGAAAACATTCAGTACTTC
many	TRBV20-1	TRBJ2-3	-	CSALPGLPEDTQYF	TGCAGTGCTCTTCCGGGACTCCCAGAAGATACGCAGTATTTT
many	TRBV5-5	TRBJ2-3	TRBD2	CASAMGGSADTQYF	TGTGCCAGCGCTATGGGGGGGTCTGCAGATACGCAGTATTTT
many	TRBV20-1	TRBJ2-1	-	CSAGGLSDSYNEQFF	TGCAGTGCGGGGGGTTTGTCGGACAGTTACAATGAGCAGTTCTTC
-	TRBV6-2/TRBV6-3	TRBJ1-2	-	CASSYGTGGYTF	TGTGCCAGCAGTTACGGGACGGGTGGCTACACCTTC
-	TRBV15	TRBJ2-2	TRBD1	CATSRGDSTRGELFF	TGTGCCACCAGCAGAGGGGACAGCACTAGGGGGGAGCTGTTTTTT
-	TRBV4-2	TRBJ1-5	-	CASSQEYGVRQPQHF	TGTGCCAGCAGCCAAGAATACGGGGTACGACAGCCCCAGCATTTT